This TCR beta chain comes out of a study of OX40 agonist ivuxolimab in advanced cancers. With regard to the full study: Ivuxolimab was an agonistic, fully human IgG2 monoclonal antibody directed against OX40 (CD134), a costimulatory receptor. Intravenous ivuxolimab was administered to patients every 2 weeks at six dose levels: 0.01, 0.1, 0.3, 1.5, 3 and 10 mg/kg. Among the 50 to 55 dose-escalation patients, around 19 had hepatocellular carcinoma, roughly 15 melanoma, 9 renal cell carcinoma and 9 head and neck cancer. A male proportion of roughly 80% and a mean age of approximately 55 years, ranging from roughly 23 to 90, were recorded for the dose-escalation cohort. Prior anti-PD-1, anti-PD-L1 or anti-CTLA-4 therapy was permitted, and 30% to 45% of dose-escalation patients had received checkpoint inhibitors. Partial responses occurred in three dose-escalation patients: two with cutaneous melanoma and one with hepatocellular carcinoma. Peripheral TCRbeta sequencing aimed to test whether ivuxolimab altered TCR sequence diversity and caused clonal T-cell expansion. The paper covers the monotherapy dose-escalation part of the phase I ivuxolimab trial, which included N of about 50 patients. Beyond this particular receptor, the publication reports: In the 0.1-3.0 mg/kg groups, partial responders were among the patients with the lowest normalized peripheral clonal expansion, particularly in CD8+ T cells. The antigen specificity of the peripheral T cells that underwent clonal expansion was not determined. Low levels of normalized T-cell clonal expansion were also seen in some patients who did not respond. On average, CD8+ T cells showed more expanded clones than CD4+ T cells after ivuxolimab. At doses of 0.1 to 3.0 mg/kg, clonal expansion of both CD4+ and CD8+ blood T cells was observed from baseline to week 6.

Genomic DNA was extracted from sorted cells for sequencing of the TCRbeta CDR3 region. TCRbeta CDR3 regions were sequenced using the immunoSEQ Assay. Not all clones reach the TCRdb copy of this immuneACCESS table, which keeps in-frame sequences only. Checked studies attribute under half of the gap to unresolved V genes and leave the rest unexplained. The sample table contains more than 50,000 clones; only one count was recorded for 80% to 90% of them. In total, the top ten clones hold 2.4% of the sample. Turning to this clone: The specificity of this receptor is unknown. It has no much larger one-base neighbor in the sample; base qualities were not kept.

CDR1 MDHEN and CDR2 SYDVKM were looked up in the germline V gene. Relative to germline, V is missing 5 bases and J is missing 3 bases, with 10 bases of the junction outside any gene match. From the cysteine up to the phenylalanine, the CDR3 has a length of 16 residues. The CDR3 DNA has 48 bases and is translated from base 1. Patients with autoimmune disease history or receiving systemic immunosuppression were excluded from the trial. Peripheral blood for TCR sequencing was collected from all dose cohorts at baseline, on cycle 4 day 1, and on cycle 7 day 1. The samples were drawn from a first-in-human, open-label, multicenter phase I dose-escalation trial of ivuxolimab. Adults with locally advanced or metastatic melanoma, renal cell carcinoma, hepatocellular carcinoma or head and neck squamous cell carcinoma were enrolled in the trial. Before TCR sequencing, CD4+ T cells and CD8+ T cells were sorted from peripheral blood as separate populations.

Sequencing was performed on CD4+ or CD8+ T cells sorted from blood, taken in a trial of the OX40 agonist ivuxolimab. The V and J segments used are TRBV28 and TRBJ1-2; 9 bases in the junction line up with TRBD1. This TCR was recovered from an adult with an advanced solid tumor such as melanoma, head and neck, liver or kidney cancer. The bases are TGTGCCAGCAGTCCAATTTCGACAGGGGGGTACTATGGCTACACCTTC. Translated, it reads CASSPISTGGYYGYTF.